One and the same sample provided the 23 T cell receptor beta chains below, sequenced in a study of neurological immune-mediated disorders. The time point denotes: longitudinal time-point 3. Each CDR3 protein gets one entry after TCRdb re-called the 5' RACE reads with MiXCR. The sample carries roughly 100,000 distinct CDR3 sequences, 11% recorded once. Source material: PBMCs. All receptors come from a female donor with HTLV-1-associated myelopathy (HAM/TSP).

This chain connects TRBV20-1 to TRBJ2-2; 10 bases line up with TRBD2. Germline V gives CDR1 DFQATT, CDR2 SNEGSKA (reference sequence). The CDR3 runs to 15 residues. The J segment lost 7 bases and the V segment lost 0 bases, leaving 5 bases of the junction unmatched. For the CDR3, the DNA is TGCAGTGCTAGAGAGAGCGGGGGGGCAATCGGGGAGCTGTTTTTT. This translates into CSARESGGAIGELFF.

This clonotype was counted many times. The chain employs TRBV6-2 or TRBV6-3 and TRBJ2-1; tentative D call: TRBD2 (6 bases). Germline V gene lookup returns CDR1 MNHEY and CDR2 SVGEGT. This CDR3 is built from 17 residues. Trimming shortened V by 4 bases and J by 10 bases, and 26 bases separated the two germline ends. DNA of the CDR3: TGTGCCAGCAGTTGGCGGGGTAGCGAGTATATACCCCTCGAGCAGTTCTTC. Amino acid sequence: CASSWRGSEYIPLEQFF.

A note on this clonotype: One base away lies a much larger clone, so this may be a sequencing read error. The rearrangement links TRBV5-5 to TRBJ2-1; D is undetermined. CDR3 length: 15 residues. Trimming took 0 bases from V and 8 from J, leaving 15 bases between them. Germline loops: CDR1 SGHKS, CDR2 YYEKEE (reference sequence). The CDR3 DNA reads TGTGCCAGCAGCTTGGGGACGGACCGATACCATGAGCAGTTCTTC. Translated: CASSLGTDRYHEQFF.

The rearrangement joins TRBV28 to TRBJ2-7; maybe TRBD1 (7 bases). This CDR3 is 15 amino acids long. V was pared by 8 bases and J by 6 bases, with 23 bases between. The germline gives CDR1 MDHEN, CDR2 SYDVKM. The DNA for the CDR3 is TGTGCCAGCCATCAGGGGGGACACCTGCCTTTCGAGCAGTACTTC. This sequence encodes CASHQGGHLPFEQYF.

This clonotype appeared many times. The chain joins TRBV20-1 to TRBJ2-3; 11 nucleotides line up with TRBD2. CDR3 size: 13 residues. The trim removed 6 bases at V and 14 bases at J, leaving 13 bases unmatched. In germline, CDR1 is DFQATT, CDR2 SNEGSKA (reference sequence). Here the CDR3 DNA reads TGCAGTGCCCCCAGATACACTAGCGGGGGTTCGTATTTT. It yields the protein CSAPRYTSGGSYF.

This clonotype came up many times. This chain uses TRBV7-2 with TRBJ2-3; 9 bases are a match to TRBD2. The V gene's germline CDR1 is SGHTA and CDR2 FQGNSA. CDR3 length: 15 residues. Losses at the gene ends were 4 bases for V and 3 bases for J; bases not matched to a gene: 5. The CDR3 loop is CASSSGLATTDTQYF. DNA for the CDR3: TGTGCCAGCAGCTCCGGACTAGCGACAACAGATACGCAGTATTTT.

This clonotype has a count of ten or more. The gene calls are TRBV6-4 and TRBJ2-1; 8 positions agree with TRBD2. Germline-derived CDR1 and CDR2 are MRHNA and SNTAGT. J was trimmed by 0 bases and V by 6 bases; bases with no gene match: 1. CDR3 length: 14 amino acids. Here the CDR3 DNA reads TGTGCCAGCAGCGGGGGGGGCTCCTACAATGAGCAGTTCTTC. The encoded protein is CASSGGGSYNEQFF.

There are many counts of this clonotype. The V and J genes are TRBV5-1 and TRBJ2-2; tentatively, D is TRBD2 (6 bases). Trimming shortened V by 0 bases and J by 5 bases, and 11 bases separated the two germline ends. This CDR3 has 15 amino acids. Germline values: CDR1 SGHRS, CDR2 YFSETQ. CDR3 loop: CASSLEKAGTGELFF. The CDR3 coding sequence is TGCGCCAGCAGCTTGGAGAAGGCGGGAACCGGGGAGCTGTTTTTT. The full variable domain, rest sourced from reference TRBV5-1 and TRBJ2-2, is KAGVTQTPRYLIKTRGQQVTLSCSPISGHRSVSWYQQTPGQGLQFLFEYFSETQRNKGNFPGRFSGRQFSNSRSEMNVSTLELGDSALYLCASSLEKAGTGELFFGEGSRLTVL.

This clonotype was counted at least ten times. The chain couples TRBV5-1 to TRBJ2-3, with 8 bases fitting TRBD2. V was clipped by 1 base and J by 3 bases; unmatched bases: 7. This CDR3 contains 16 residues. CDR1 is SGHRS and CDR2 is YFSETQ in the germline V gene. For the CDR3, the DNA is TGCGCCAGCAGCTTGTGGCTAGCGGGCGTAACAGATACGCAGTATTTT. It yields the protein CASSLWLAGVTDTQYF.

This clonotype showed up many times. This chain connects TRBV20-1 to TRBJ2-2; TRBD1 might be the D (5 bases). V was cut by 2 bases and J by 3 bases, with 10 bases left in between. The CDR3 length is 14 residues. Germline V gene lookup returns CDR1 DFQATT and CDR2 SNEGSKA (reference sequence). CDR3 sequence reads: CSARSDSYTGELFF. The CDR3, as DNA: TGCAGTGCTAGAAGCGACAGTTACACCGGGGAGCTGTTTTTT.

In its sample, this clonotype was seen many times. This chain connects TRBV27 to TRBJ2-1; 11 nucleotides agree with TRBD2. The CDR3 contains 16 residues. Germline CDR1 and CDR2: MNHEY and SMNVEV (reference sequence). V lost 6 bases, J lost 6 bases, and 10 bases stayed unmatched. This CDR3 is CASRSSLAGGFNEQFF. CDR3 coding DNA: TGTGCCAGCAGGTCCTCCCTAGCGGGGGGTTTCAATGAGCAGTTCTTC.

In this sample, this clonotype turned up many times. J is TRBJ2-1 and V is TRBV5-1; TRBD2 agrees at 8 bases. The CDR3 length is 15 residues. V trimming: 2 bases; J trimming: 8 bases; junction bases outside the gene matches: 9. Germline V gives CDR1 SGHRS, CDR2 YFSETQ. The CDR3 sequence: CASSLTGGPSHEQFF. The CDR3 coding sequence is TGCGCCAGCAGCTTAACGGGGGGGCCCAGCCATGAGCAGTTCTTC.

This clonotype was detected many times. V gene TRBV12-3 or TRBV12-4 combines with J gene TRBJ2-7; TRBD1 matches 8 bases. The CDR3 extends over 13 amino acids. V gave up 6 bases and J gave up 6 bases; unmatched junction bases: 7. As DNA, the CDR3 is TGTGCCAGCAGGACAGGGGTATCCGGCGAGCAGTACTTC. It codes for CASRTGVSGEQYF.

Many counts were recorded for this clonotype. The chain carries TRBV12-3 or TRBV12-4 and TRBJ2-7; D is possibly TRBD1 (5 bases). The length of the CDR3 is 12 residues. V gave up 5 bases and J gave up 4 bases, with 9 bases separating them. The CDR3 bases are TGTGCCAGCAGTGCGCAGGGTTACGAGCAGTACTTC. Translated: CASSAQGYEQYF.

This clonotype appeared many times. This sequence joins TRBV4-2 and TRBJ2-7; D uncertain. This CDR3 contains 14 residues. Looked up from germline, CDR1 is LGHNA and CDR2 is YNFKEQ. V was shortened by 2 bases and J by 1 base, with 9 bases between the two germline ends. For the CDR3, the DNA is TGTGCCAGCAGCCAAAGTGGCAGTTCCTACGAGCAGTACTTC. This gives the protein CASSQSGSSYEQYF.

This clonotype was detected only a few times. The V call is TRBV20-1, the J call TRBJ2-5; possible D gene TRBD1, 5 bases. CDR3 length: 14 amino acids. The V and J ends lost 0 bases and 5 bases respectively, with 13 bases between them. The germline gives CDR1 DFQATT, CDR2 SNEGSKA (reference sequence). The CDR3 DNA follows: TGCAGTGCTAGAGATATGGGTAGGGGCGAGACCCAGTACTTC. Translated: CSARDMGRGETQYF.

V and J are TRBV20-1 and TRBJ2-1, with D perhaps TRBD2 (7 bases). The V end lost 2 bases, the J end lost 3 bases, and 35 bases lay between the germline ends. Germline lookup yields CDR1 DFQATT and CDR2 SNEGSKA (reference sequence). The CDR3 runs to 22 residues. The CDR3 region is CSARHASGGLPDPNILYNEQFF. DNA of the CDR3: TGCAGTGCTAGACATGCCTCCGGGGGGCTCCCCGACCCCAACATTCTCTACAATGAGCAGTTCTTC.

On this clonotype: A much larger clonotype is one base distant, so this may be a read error. The chain links TRBV6-1 to TRBJ2-5; D tentatively reads TRBD1 or TRBD2 (5 bases each). Germline V gene lookup returns CDR1 MNHNS and CDR2 SASEGT. The CDR3 covers 12 residues. CDR3 sequence: CSSSGTAGTQYF. The CDR3 region has the DNA TGTTCCAGCAGTGGGACGGCTGGGACCCAGTACTTC.

In regard to this clonotype: One base away lies a much larger clone, so this may be a sequencing read error. The chain employs TRBV18 and TRBJ1-1; possible D gene TRBD1, 6 bases. The CDR3 has 14 amino acids. Germline V gene data show CDR1 as KGHSH and CDR2 as LQKENI. The V and J ends lost 2 bases and 4 bases respectively, with 11 bases between them. The CDR3 loop is CASSPGGMSTEAFF. The DNA for the CDR3 is TGTGCCAGCTCACCAGGGGGCATGAGCACTGAAGCTTTCTTT. The whole variable domain, remainder taken from reference TRBV18 and TRBJ1-1, is NAGVMQNPRHLVRRRGQEARLRCSPMKGHSHVYWYRQLPEEGLKFMVYLQKENIIDESGMPKERFSAEFPKEGPSILRIQQVVRGDSAAYFCASSPGGMSTEAFFGQGTRLTVV.

This clonotype was seen at least ten times. The J gene is TRBJ2-1, the V gene TRBV9, with 7 bases lining up with TRBD2. CDR3 length equals 16 residues. In germline, CDR1 is SGDLS, CDR2 YYNGEE. V was pared by 0 bases and J by 8 bases, with 11 bases of the junction left unmatched. The CDR3 DNA reads as TGTGCCAGCAGCGTAGGGAGCCCTGGAGGGAGGGATGAGCAGTTCTTC. This sequence encodes CASSVGSPGGRDEQFF.

This clonotype was recorded many times. The CDR3 protein is CASSFAGFREKLFF. As DNA, the CDR3 is TGCGCCAGCAGCTTCGCAGGGTTTCGAGAAAAACTGTTTTTT. The genes are TRBV5-1 and TRBJ1-4; D is possibly TRBD1 (5 bases). Germline CDR1 SGHRS, CDR2 YFSETQ. V shed 2 bases and J shed 8 bases, with 13 bases lying between them. This CDR3 is 14 amino acids long.

V and J are TRBV6-5 and TRBJ2-7, with 7 bases lining up with TRBD1. The CDR3 totals 13 residues. V was pared by 7 bases and J by 5 bases, with 8 bases of the junction left unmatched. Germline CDR1 MNHEY, CDR2 SVGAGI. As DNA, the CDR3 is TGTGCCAGCACCAGACAGGGCCAGGACGAGCAGTACTTC. Amino acid sequence: CASTRQGQDEQYF.

This clonotype was detected many times. This rearrangement joins TRBV2 to TRBJ2-1; TRBD1 might be the D (5 bases). Looked up from germline, CDR1 is SNHLY and CDR2 is FYNNEI. With 7 bases removed from V and 0 bases from J, the gap between germline ends came to 16 bases. The CDR3 is 16 residues long. CDR3: CASTPLGRSSYNEQFF. DNA of the CDR3: TGTGCCAGCACTCCTTTGGGGCGGAGCTCCTACAATGAGCAGTTCTTC.